This T cell receptor (beta chain) was obtained from a study of T cells after yellow fever vaccination. TCRdb reanalysed the 5' RACE reads using MiXCR and keeps one entry per CDR3 protein. This sample has hundreds of thousands of distinct CDR3 sequences, with 10% to 15% found just once. There are 16 residues in the CDR3. V shed 5 bases, J shed 4 bases, and the junction held 13 bases outside the gene matches. The germline gives CDR1 SGHTA, CDR2 FQGNSA. The V and J genes are TRBV7-2 and TRBJ2-7; 8 bases align to TRBD2. The sample consisted of PBMCs, taken on the day of the yellow fever booster vaccination. This TCR was sampled from a man between 25 and 39 years old who received the YFV17D yellow fever vaccine. CDR3 region: CASSPEGAGERYEQYF. The DNA for the CDR3 is TGTGCCAGCAGCCCCGAGGGAGCGGGAGAGCGTTACGAGCAGTACTTC. Together with reference TRBV7-2 and TRBJ2-7, the CDR3 gives the full variable domain: GAGVSQSPSNKVTEKGKDVELRCDPISGHTALYWYRQSLGQGLEFLIYFQGNSAPDKSGLPSDRFSAERTGGSVSTLTIQRTQQEDSAVYLCASSPEGAGERYEQYFGPGTRLTVT.